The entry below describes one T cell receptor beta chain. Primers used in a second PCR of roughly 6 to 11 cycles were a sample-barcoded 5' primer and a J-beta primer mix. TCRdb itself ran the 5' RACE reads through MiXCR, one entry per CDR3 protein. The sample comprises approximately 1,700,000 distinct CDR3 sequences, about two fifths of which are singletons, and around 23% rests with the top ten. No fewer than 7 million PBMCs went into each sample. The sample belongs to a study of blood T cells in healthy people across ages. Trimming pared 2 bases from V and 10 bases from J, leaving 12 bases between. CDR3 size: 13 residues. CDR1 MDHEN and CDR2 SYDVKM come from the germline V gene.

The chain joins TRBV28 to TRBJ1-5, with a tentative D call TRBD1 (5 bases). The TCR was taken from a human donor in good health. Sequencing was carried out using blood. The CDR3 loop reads CASSLVGVEPQHF. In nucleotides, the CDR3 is TGTGCCAGCAGTTTAGTAGGGGTAGAACCCCAGCATTTT.